Presented here are 5 T cell receptor beta chains from one specimen sequenced in a study of early T cells in non-severe SARS-CoV-2 infection. A single record per CDR3 protein comes from TCRdb applying MiXCR to the 5' RACE reads. The profile shows around 66,000 distinct CDR3 sequences, around 13% of them singletons. The sample taken for sequencing was whole blood. These receptors were obtained from an adult who was a healthcare worker with PCR-confirmed SARS-CoV-2 infection or an uninfected control (not recorded which).

The chain recombines TRBV29-1 with TRBJ2-5; possibly TRBD2 for D (7 bases). This CDR3 comprises 12 residues. Trimming took 7 bases from V and 1 from J, leaving 10 bases between them. CDR1 SQVTM and CDR2 ANQGSEA come from the germline V gene. The CDR3 protein is CSGGGGQETQYF. CDR3 coding DNA: TGCAGCGGAGGGGGGGGCCAAGAGACCCAGTACTTC. Combining the CDR3 with reference TRBV29-1 and TRBJ2-5 gives the whole variable domain SAVISQKPSRDICQRGTSLTIQCQVDSQVTMMFWYRQQPGQSLTLIATANQGSEATYESGFVIDKFPISRPNLTFSTLTVSNMSPEDSSIYLCSGGGGQETQYFGPGTRLLVL.

The CDR3 DNA sequence: TGTGCCAGCAGCCCCTTATCCACCTACAATGAGCAGTTCTTC. Its translation: CASSPLSTYNEQFF. This chain joins TRBV25-1 and TRBJ2-1; D gene ambiguous. V gave up 6 bases and J gave up 2 bases, with 11 bases separating them. The germline gives CDR1 MGHDK, CDR2 SYGVNS. The CDR3 is 14 residues long.

This clonotype was seen repeatedly, ten times or more. The rearrangement joins TRBV27 to TRBJ1-1, with D possibly TRBD1 on 6 matching bases. With 5 bases removed from V and 0 bases from J, the gap between germline ends came to 10 bases. Germline values: CDR1 MNHEY, CDR2 SMNVEV (reference sequence). The CDR3 consists of 14 residues. In nucleotides, the CDR3 is TGTGCCAGCAGTCGGGGGGGCATGAACACTGAAGCTTTCTTT. It encodes CASSRGGMNTEAFF.

This clonotype was recorded at least ten times. This chain connects TRBV7-9 to TRBJ2-1, with 7 bases identical to TRBD1. V gave up 5 bases and J gave up 0 bases; unmatched junction bases: 1. The CDR3 contains 14 residues. The V gene's germline CDR1 is SEHNR and CDR2 FQNEAQ (reference sequence). The DNA of the CDR3 is TGTGCCAGCAGCCGACAGGGCTCCTACAATGAGCAGTTCTTC. Translation: CASSRQGSYNEQFF.

This clonotype was detected ten times or more. V and J are TRBV6-4 and TRBJ2-1; 9 nucleotides match TRBD2. Trimming removed 4 bases from V and 9 bases from J; junction bases left unmatched: 13. CDR1 and CDR2 from the germline V gene are MRHNA and SNTAGT. The CDR3 runs to 16 residues. The CDR3 is CASSAVSASGMTEQFF. CDR3 sequence (DNA): TGTGCCAGCAGTGCAGTATCAGCTAGCGGGATGACTGAGCAGTTCTTC.